This entry features one T cell receptor (beta chain) sequence. 60 Vbeta and 13 Jbeta primers were used in PCR. Some clones are missing from TCRdb's copy, which holds only in-frame ones; the method was immunoSEQ multiplex PCR. The sample records about 160,000 clones, about three quarters being singletons. This entry comes from a study of cytomegalovirus exposure and HLA in healthy donors. Sample: PBMCs. This TCR came from a woman between 45 and 65 years old in good health and CMV-seropositive.

The DNA for the CDR3 is TGTGCCAGCTCCGGACAGGGTGCTAGCACAGATACGCAGTATTTT. Amino acids: CASSGQGASTDTQYF. This chain joins TRBV6-5 and TRBJ2-3, with 8 bases lining up with TRBD1. The CDR3 loop spans 15 amino acids. V lost 8 bases, J lost 0 bases, and 7 bases stayed unmatched. The germline CDR1 and CDR2 sequences are MNHEY and SVGAGI.